This TCR beta chain was obtained from a study of blood T cell repertoires in COVID-19. Clones were sequenced by immunoSEQ multiplex PCR, and TCRdb holds only the in-frame ones, with some missing. The sample consists of 150,000 to 200,000 clones, approximately 86% of them appearing once. In germline, CDR1 is LNHDA, CDR2 SQIVND (reference sequence). The ends were cut back, 3 bases at V and 9 bases at J, with 8 bases in the middle. This CDR3 has 12 amino acids. The sequence was collected from a man aged 60 to 69 with acute or convalescent COVID-19. This chain links TRBV19 with TRBJ2-2; D uncertain. Source material: peripheral blood. The chain's CDR3 is CASSILSRELFF. The CDR3 bases are TGTGCCAGTAGTATTTTATCTCGGGAGCTGTTTTTT.